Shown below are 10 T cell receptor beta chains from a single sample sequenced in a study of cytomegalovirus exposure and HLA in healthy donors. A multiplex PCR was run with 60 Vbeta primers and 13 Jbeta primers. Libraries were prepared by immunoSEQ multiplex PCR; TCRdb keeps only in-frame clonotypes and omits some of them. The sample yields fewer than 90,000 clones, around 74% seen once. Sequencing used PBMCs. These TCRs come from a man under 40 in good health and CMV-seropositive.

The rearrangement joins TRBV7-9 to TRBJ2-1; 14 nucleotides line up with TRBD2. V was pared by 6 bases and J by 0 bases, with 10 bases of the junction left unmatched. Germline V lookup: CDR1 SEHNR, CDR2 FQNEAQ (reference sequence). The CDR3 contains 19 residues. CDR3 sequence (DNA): TGTGCCAGCAGACGAGGACTAGCGGGGGGCCCGAGCTCCTACAATGAGCAGTTCTTC. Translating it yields CASRRGLAGGPSSYNEQFF. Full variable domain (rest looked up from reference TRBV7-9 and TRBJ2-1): DTGVSQNPRHKITKRGQNVTFRCDPISEHNRLYWYRQTLGQGPEFLTYFQNEAQLEKSRLLSDRFSAERPKGSFSTLEIQRTEQGDSAMYLCASRRGLAGGPSSYNEQFFGPGTRLTVL.

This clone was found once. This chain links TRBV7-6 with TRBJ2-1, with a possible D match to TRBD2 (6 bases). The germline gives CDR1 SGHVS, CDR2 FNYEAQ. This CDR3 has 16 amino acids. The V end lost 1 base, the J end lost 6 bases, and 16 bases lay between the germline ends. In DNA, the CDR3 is TGTGCCAGCAGCTTAGGTCCGGCGGGGCAACTCAATGAGCAGTTCTTC. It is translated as CASSLGPAGQLNEQFF.

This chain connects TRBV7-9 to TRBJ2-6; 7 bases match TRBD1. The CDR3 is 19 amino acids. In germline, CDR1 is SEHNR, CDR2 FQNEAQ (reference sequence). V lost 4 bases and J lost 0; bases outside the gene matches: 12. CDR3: CASSSTTGARSSGANVLTF. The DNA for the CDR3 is TGTGCCAGCAGCTCTACTACAGGGGCTCGGAGCTCTGGGGCCAACGTCCTGACTTTC.

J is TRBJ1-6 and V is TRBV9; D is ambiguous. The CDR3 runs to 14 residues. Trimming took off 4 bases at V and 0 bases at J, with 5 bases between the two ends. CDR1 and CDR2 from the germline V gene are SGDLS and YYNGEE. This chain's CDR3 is CASSSYSYNSPLHF. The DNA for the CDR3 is TGTGCCAGCAGCTCGTACTCCTATAATTCACCCCTCCACTTT.

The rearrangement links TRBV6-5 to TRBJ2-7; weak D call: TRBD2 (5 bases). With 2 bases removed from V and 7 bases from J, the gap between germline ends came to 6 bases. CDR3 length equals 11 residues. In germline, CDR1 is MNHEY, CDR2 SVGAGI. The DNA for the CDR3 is TGTGCCAGCAGTTACCGGAGGGAGCAGTACTTC. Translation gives CASSYRREQYF.

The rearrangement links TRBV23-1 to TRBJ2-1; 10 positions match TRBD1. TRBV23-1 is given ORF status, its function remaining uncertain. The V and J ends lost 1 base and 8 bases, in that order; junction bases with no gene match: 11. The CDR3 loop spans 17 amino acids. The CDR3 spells CASSQWLDRGNTDEQFF. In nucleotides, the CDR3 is TGCGCCAGCAGTCAATGGCTGGACAGGGGGAACACCGATGAGCAGTTCTTC.

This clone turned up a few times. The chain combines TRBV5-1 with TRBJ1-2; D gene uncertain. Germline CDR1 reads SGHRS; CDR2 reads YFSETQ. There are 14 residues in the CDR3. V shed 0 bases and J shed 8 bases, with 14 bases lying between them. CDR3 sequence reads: CASSLGDTSRGYTF. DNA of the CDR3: TGCGCCAGCAGCTTGGGTGACACCTCCCGGGGCTACACCTTC.

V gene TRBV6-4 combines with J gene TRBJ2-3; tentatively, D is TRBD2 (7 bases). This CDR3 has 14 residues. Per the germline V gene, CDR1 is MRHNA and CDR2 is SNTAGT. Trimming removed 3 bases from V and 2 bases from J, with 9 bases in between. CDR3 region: CASSEGGATDTQYF. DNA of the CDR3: TGTGCCAGCAGTGAAGGGGGGGCCACAGATACGCAGTATTTT.

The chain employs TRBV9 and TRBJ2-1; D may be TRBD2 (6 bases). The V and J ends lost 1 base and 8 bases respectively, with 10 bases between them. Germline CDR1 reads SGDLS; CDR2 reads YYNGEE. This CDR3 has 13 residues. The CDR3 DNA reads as TGTGCCAGCAGCGTAAGTGGGGGGTATGAGCAGTTCTTC. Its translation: CASSVSGGYEQFF. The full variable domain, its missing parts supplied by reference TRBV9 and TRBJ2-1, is DSGVTQTPKHLITATGQRVTLRCSPRSGDLSVYWYQQSLDQGLQFLIQYYNGEERAKGNILERFSAQQFPDLHSELNLSSLELGDSALYFCASSVSGGYEQFFGPGTRLTVL.

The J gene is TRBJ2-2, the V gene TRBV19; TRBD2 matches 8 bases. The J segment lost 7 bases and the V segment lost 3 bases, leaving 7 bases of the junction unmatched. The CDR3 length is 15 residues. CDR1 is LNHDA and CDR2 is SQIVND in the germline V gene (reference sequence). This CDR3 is CASSISGGRGGELFF. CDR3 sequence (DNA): TGTGCCAGTAGTATCTCGGGGGGGCGCGGCGGGGAGCTGTTTTTT.